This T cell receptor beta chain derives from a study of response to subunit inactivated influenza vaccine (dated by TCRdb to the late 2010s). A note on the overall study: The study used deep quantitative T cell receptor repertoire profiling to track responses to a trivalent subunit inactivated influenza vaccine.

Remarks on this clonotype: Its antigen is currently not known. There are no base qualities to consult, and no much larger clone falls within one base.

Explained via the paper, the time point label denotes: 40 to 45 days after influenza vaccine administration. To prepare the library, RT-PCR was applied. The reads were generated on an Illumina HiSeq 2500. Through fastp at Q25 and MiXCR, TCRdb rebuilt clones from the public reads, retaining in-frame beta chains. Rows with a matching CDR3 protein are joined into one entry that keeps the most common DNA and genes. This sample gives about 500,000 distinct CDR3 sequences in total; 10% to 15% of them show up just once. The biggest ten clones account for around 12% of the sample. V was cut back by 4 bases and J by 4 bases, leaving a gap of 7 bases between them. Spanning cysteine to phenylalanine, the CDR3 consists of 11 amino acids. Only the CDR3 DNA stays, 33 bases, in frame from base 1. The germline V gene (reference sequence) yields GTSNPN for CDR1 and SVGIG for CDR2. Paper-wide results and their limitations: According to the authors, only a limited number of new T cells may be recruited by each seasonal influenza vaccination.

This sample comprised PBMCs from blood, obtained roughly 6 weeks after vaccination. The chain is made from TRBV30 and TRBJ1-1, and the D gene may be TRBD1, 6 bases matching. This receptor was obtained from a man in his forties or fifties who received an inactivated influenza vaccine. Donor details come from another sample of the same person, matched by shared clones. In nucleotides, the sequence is TGTGCCTGGAACAGGGCCACTGAAGCTTTCTTT. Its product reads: CAWNRATEAFF.